The clone carrying this TCR beta chain was seen more than once but under ten times. Its specificity is not known. RNA transcripts served as the template for amplifying TCR beta CDR3 regions. A first-round RT-PCR of the TCR CDR3 used the HTBI primer set. In TCRdb, the multiplex PCR reads were re-called with MiXCR into one record per CDR3 protein. The sample lists fewer than 450,000 distinct CDR3 sequences, roughly a sixth seen once, with approximately 35% in the top ten. This entry comes from a study of T cells in Graves' hyperthyroidism and ophthalmopathy. Not enrolled were patients with uncontrolled infection, other autoimmune disease, pregnancy or lactation. Study observations and caveats: Researchers found most expanded thyroid clonotypes above 0.001 in blood as well.

Trimming took 5 bases from V and 7 from J; bases not matched to a gene: 12. This CDR3 is built from 15 residues. Germline-derived CDR1 and CDR2 are SGHVS and FQNEAQ. This TCR was sampled from a woman aged 25 to 39 with Graves' hyperthyroidism that later progressed to Graves' ophthalmopathy. Sequenced: blood. This chain joins TRBV7-8 and TRBJ2-7, with 9 nucleotides matching TRBD2. CDR3 amino acids: CASSGNSGGLSEQYF. As DNA, the CDR3 is TGTGCCAGCAGCGGCAATAGCGGGGGTTTATCGGAGCAGTACTTC.